A single sample gave rise to the 10 T cell receptor beta chains below, sequenced in a study of blood T cells in healthy people across ages (dated by TCRdb to between 2015 and 2016). The library relied on 5' RACE. TCRdb names Illumina HiSeq 2500 as the instrument used. The second PCR ran for about 7 to 11 cycles and used a J-beta primer mix along with a sample-barcoded 5' primer. TCRdb trimmed the raw reads at Q25, called clones with MiXCR and kept productive beta chains. Rows with one shared CDR3 protein collapse into an entry with the most common genes and DNA. Counted in this sample were about 1,500,000 distinct CDR3 sequences; approximately 38% of them appeared once. The ten most abundant clones make up 7% to 9% of the sample. Sequencing input: blood. The receptors stem from a woman under 30 in good health.

This clonotype appeared a few times. The junction differs from germline at one of its ends, possibly a read error. The rearrangement joins TRBV7-8 to TRBJ1-2; 10 bases are shared with TRBD1. The V gene's germline CDR1 is SGHVS and CDR2 FQNEAQ. The CDR3 is made up of 15 amino acids. The CDR3, as DNA: TGTGCCAGCGGGCCCCGGGACAGGGGCTACTATGGCTATACCTTC. This sequence encodes CASGPRDRGYYGYTF. The full variable domain, its missing parts supplied by reference TRBV7-8 and TRBJ1-2, is GAGVSQSPRYKVAKRGQDVALRCDPISGHVSLFWYQQALGQGPEFLTYFQNEAQLDKSGLPSDRFFAERPEGSVSTLKIQRTQQEDSAVYLCASGPRDRGYYGYTFGSGTRLTVV.

J is TRBJ2-3 and V is TRBV7-2; weak D call: TRBD2 (7 bases). CDR3 size: 13 residues. Germline assignment: CDR1 SGHTA and CDR2 FQGNSA. V dropped 9 bases and J dropped 2 bases, with 12 bases sitting between them. CDR3 loop: CASSAGATDTQYF. The CDR3 DNA sequence: TGTGCCAGTAGCGCGGGGGCCACAGATACGCAGTATTTT.

In its sample, this clonotype was seen a few times. The CDR3: CSANPDSGYTF. The CDR3 nucleotides read TGCAGTGCTAACCCGGACAGCGGCTACACCTTC. The chain carries TRBV20-1 and TRBJ1-2; weak D call: TRBD1 (6 bases). V lost 4 bases and J 8 bases, leaving 11 bases between the germline ends. Germline assignment: CDR1 DFQATT and CDR2 SNEGSKA (reference sequence). This CDR3 is built from 11 residues.

This clonotype was counted a few times. J is TRBJ2-1 and V is TRBV6-5, with D maybe TRBD2 (5 bases). The CDR3 is 15 residues long. The V end lost 6 bases, the J end lost 7 bases, and 19 bases lay between the germline ends. Germline V gives CDR1 MNHEY, CDR2 SVGAGI. The CDR3 DNA is TGTGCCAGCAGACAACCGGGATCAACGGGGAATGAGCAGTTCTTC. Its translation: CASRQPGSTGNEQFF.

To note about this clonotype: This clone may be a read error of a much larger clone one base away. J is TRBJ2-1 and V is TRBV6-5; weak D call: TRBD2 (6 bases). Trimming shortened V by 8 bases and J by 3 bases, and 11 bases separated the two germline ends. Germline values: CDR1 MNHEY, CDR2 SVGAGI. This CDR3 spans 13 amino acids. The CDR3 loop is CASRRGNYNEQFF. The CDR3 nucleotides read TGTGCCAGCCGTCGGGGGAACTACAATGAGCAGTTCTTC.

Regarding this clonotype: This may be a read error: a much more frequent sequence differs by one nucleotide. The rearrangement joins TRBV7-2 to TRBJ2-1, with a weak D call TRBD1 (6 bases). This CDR3 spans 15 amino acids. V gave up 8 bases and J gave up 3 bases, with 17 bases separating them. Germline V lookup: CDR1 SGHTA, CDR2 FQGNSA. Here the CDR3 DNA reads TGTGCCAGCTTGCGTTGGGGGCAGGGCTACAATGAGCAGTTCTTC. It is translated as CASLRWGQGYNEQFF.

This clonotype was seen a handful of times. CDR3 in DNA: TGTGCCAGCAGTTACTCGGCCGACGCTTTCTTT. Residues: CASSYSADAFF. V is TRBV6-6 and J is TRBJ1-1; D gene uncertain. V gave up 0 bases and J gave up 11 bases, with 7 bases separating them. The CDR3 extends over 11 amino acids. CDR1 MNHNY and CDR2 SVGAGI come from the germline V gene (reference sequence).

This chain joins TRBV12-3 or TRBV12-4 and TRBJ2-7; D may be TRBD1 (5 bases). With 2 bases removed from V and 0 bases from J, the gap between germline ends came to 14 bases. CDR3 length: 16 residues. In DNA form, the CDR3 reads TGTGCCAGCAGTTTAATAAGGACAACGAGCTCCTACGAGCAGTACTTC. Amino acids: CASSLIRTTSSYEQYF.

The genes are TRBV6-5 and TRBJ2-3; 10 bases map to TRBD2. J gave up 8 bases and V 0 bases, and 8 bases lay outside the gene matches. Per the germline V gene, CDR1 is MNHEY and CDR2 is SVGAGI. The CDR3 loop spans 16 amino acids. The CDR3 sequence is CASSYSTSGDSRTQYF. Here the CDR3 DNA reads TGTGCCAGCAGTTACTCAACTAGCGGGGACTCCCGTACGCAGTATTTT.

This clonotype was seen a few times. The gene calls are TRBV6-1 and TRBJ1-4; no firm D call. V lost 8 bases, J lost 3 bases, and 10 bases lay in between. This CDR3 comprises 13 residues. Looked up from germline, CDR1 is MNHNS and CDR2 is SASEGT. CDR3 sequence reads: CASAPSPNEKLFF. CDR3 nucleotide sequence: TGTGCCAGCGCCCCTTCTCCTAATGAAAAACTGTTTTTT.